This TCR beta chain was captured in a study of tumor-infiltrating lymphocytes in glioblastoma multiforme. With regard to this clonotype: The conserved final phenylalanine or tryptophan is absent from the CDR3, which likely points to a read error.

In germline, CDR1 is MNHEY, CDR2 SVGAGI. The CDR3 loop spans 15 amino acids. TCR beta libraries were built from RNA through three nested multiplex PCR rounds using modified ARM-PCR. TCRB cDNA was made from approximately 550 ng total RNA. TCRdb fed the multiplex PCR reads into MiXCR, producing one record per CDR3 protein. The sample contains about 9,200 distinct CDR3 sequences, around 64% of which appear only once. The rearrangement joins TRBV6-5 to TRBJ2-3; tentative D call: TRBD2 (5 bases). The sequenced material came from brain tumor tissue. The sequence came from a male donor with glioblastoma. The chain's CDR3 is CASSYDGGSTDTQYL. CDR3 nucleotide sequence: TGTGCTAGCAGTTACGACGGCGGGAGCACAGATACGCAGTATTTA.